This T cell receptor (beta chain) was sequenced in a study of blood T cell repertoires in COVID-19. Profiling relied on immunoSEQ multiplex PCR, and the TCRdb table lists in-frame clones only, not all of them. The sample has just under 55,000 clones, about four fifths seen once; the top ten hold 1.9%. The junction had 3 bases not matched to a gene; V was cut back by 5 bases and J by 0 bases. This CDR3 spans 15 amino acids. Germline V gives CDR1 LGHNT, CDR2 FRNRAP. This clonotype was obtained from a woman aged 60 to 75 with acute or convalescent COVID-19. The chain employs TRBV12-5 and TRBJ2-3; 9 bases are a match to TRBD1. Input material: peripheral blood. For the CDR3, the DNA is TGTGCTAGTGGTGGAGGACAGGGGAGCACAGATACGCAGTATTTT. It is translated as CASGGGQGSTDTQYF.